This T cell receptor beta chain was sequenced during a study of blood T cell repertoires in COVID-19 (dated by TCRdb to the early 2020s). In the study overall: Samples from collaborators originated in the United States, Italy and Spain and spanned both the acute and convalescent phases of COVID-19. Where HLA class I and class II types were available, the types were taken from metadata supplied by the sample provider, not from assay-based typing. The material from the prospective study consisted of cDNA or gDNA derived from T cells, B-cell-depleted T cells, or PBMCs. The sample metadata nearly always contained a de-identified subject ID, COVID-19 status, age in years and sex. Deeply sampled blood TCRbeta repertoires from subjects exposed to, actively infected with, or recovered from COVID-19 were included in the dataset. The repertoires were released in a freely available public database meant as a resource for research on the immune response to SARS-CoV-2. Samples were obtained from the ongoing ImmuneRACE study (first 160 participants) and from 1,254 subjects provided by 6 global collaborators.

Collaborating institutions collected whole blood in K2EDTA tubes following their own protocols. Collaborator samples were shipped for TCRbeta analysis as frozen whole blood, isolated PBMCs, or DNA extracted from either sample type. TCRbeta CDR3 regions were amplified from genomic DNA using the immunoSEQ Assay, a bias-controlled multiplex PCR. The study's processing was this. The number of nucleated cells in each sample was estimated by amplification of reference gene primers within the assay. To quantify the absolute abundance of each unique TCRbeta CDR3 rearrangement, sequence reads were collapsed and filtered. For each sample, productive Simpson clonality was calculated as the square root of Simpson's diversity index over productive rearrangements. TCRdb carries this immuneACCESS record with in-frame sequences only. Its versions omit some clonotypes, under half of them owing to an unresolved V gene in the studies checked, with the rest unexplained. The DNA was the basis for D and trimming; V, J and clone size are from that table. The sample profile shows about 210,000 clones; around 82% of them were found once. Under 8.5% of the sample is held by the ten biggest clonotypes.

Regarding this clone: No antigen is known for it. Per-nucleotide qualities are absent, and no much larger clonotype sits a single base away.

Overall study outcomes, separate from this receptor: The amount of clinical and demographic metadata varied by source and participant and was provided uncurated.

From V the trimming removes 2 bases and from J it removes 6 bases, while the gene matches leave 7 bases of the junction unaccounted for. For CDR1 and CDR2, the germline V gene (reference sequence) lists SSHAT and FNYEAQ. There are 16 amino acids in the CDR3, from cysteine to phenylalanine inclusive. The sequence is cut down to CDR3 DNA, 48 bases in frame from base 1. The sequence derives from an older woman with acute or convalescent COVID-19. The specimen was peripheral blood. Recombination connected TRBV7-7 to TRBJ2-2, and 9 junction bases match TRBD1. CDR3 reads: CASSLRQGVSSGELFF. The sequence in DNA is TGTGCCAGCAGCTTAAGACAGGGGGTCTCGTCCGGGGAGCTGTTTTTT.